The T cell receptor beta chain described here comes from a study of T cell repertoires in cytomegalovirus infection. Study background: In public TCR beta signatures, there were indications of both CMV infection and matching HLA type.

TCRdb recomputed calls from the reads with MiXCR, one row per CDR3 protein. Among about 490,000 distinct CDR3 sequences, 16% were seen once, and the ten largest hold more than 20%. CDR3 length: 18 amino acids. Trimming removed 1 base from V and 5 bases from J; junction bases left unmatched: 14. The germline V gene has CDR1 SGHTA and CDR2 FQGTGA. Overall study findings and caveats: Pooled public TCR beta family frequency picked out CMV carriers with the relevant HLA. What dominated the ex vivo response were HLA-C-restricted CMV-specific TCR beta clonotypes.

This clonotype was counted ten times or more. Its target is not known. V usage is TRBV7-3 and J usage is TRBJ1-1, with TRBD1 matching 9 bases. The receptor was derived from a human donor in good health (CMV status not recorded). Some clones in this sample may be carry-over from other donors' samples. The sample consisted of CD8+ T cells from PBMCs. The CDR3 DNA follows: TGTGCCAGCAGCTTAATGGTGGGGACAGGGACCTCGGGGACTGAAGCTTTCTTT. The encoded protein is CASSLMVGTGTSGTEAFF.